This T cell receptor beta chain was profiled in a study of shared clonotypes between healthy human individuals. Study information: Three plates were used per donor for CD4 naive, three for CD4 memory, two for CD8 naive and one for CD8 memory.

Germline assignment: CDR1 WNHNN and CDR2 SYGVQD (reference sequence). The CDR3 sequence is 14 residues long. The V and J ends lost 8 bases and 5 bases, in that order; junction bases with no gene match: 8. At a deep level, the assay was run. Here immunoSEQ multiplex PCR was the method, and the copy in TCRdb shows in-frame clones only, minus some. The sample has around 720,000 clones; 60% to 75% are singletons. The rearrangement joins TRBV10-1 to TRBJ2-2, with 7 bases fitting TRBD2. This sequence originates from a woman under 40 in good health. Material for sequencing was memory CD4+ T cells sorted from blood. Stated subset: CD45RA-negative fraction. The CDR3 bases are TGCGCCAGCGGCGGGGGAGTAGATACCGGGGAGCTGTTTTTT. It specifies CASGGGVDTGELFF.